This T cell receptor beta chain was documented in a study of cytomegalovirus exposure and HLA in healthy donors. Both 60 Vbeta primers and 13 Jbeta primers went into the PCR. Per the authors' pipeline: Some 11 million shared chains were among the roughly 80 million unique TCR beta chains that a later analysis counted. The assay was immunoSEQ multiplex PCR, and TCRdb's table has in-frame clones only and misses some. The V and J calls and clone size were taken over from that table, and D and trimming were inferred from the DNA. The table shows roughly 190,000 clones, with 80% to 85% occurring only once. The CDR3 has 13 amino acids. Trimming took off 7 bases at V and 3 bases at J, with 12 bases between the two ends. The germline V gene has CDR1 WNHNN and CDR2 SYGVQD (reference sequence). Remarks on this clone: The antigen is unknown.

Broader study findings: In presence/absence analyses, roughly uniform sequencing depth across donors was assumed. As a later analysis revealed, most CMV-associated TCR beta chains appeared HLA-restricted.

The chain has TRBV10-1 and TRBJ1-1; D call uncertain. The receptor's source is a middle-aged man in good health and CMV-seropositive. Sequenced sample: PBMCs. CDR3 DNA sequence: TGCGCCAGCAATCGGATGGGCGACACTGAAGCTTTCTTT. It yields the protein CASNRMGDTEAFF.